This entry concerns a single T cell receptor (beta chain). This CDR3 contains 13 residues. The germline V gene has CDR1 SGDLS and CDR2 YYNGEE. Trimming stripped 0 bases from V and 8 bases from J, with 11 bases between. This record belongs to a study of CD8+ T cells in alopecia areata. The treatment was: oral pan-JAK inhibitor, 5-10 mg twice daily. Isolated RNA was reverse transcribed into cDNA used as the sequencing template. Clones were sequenced by immunoSEQ multiplex PCR, and TCRdb holds only the in-frame ones, with some missing. The table shows about 190,000 clones, with 55% to 70% occurring only once.

The material was CD4+ T cells sorted from blood, obtained at week 4, from a patient treated with tofacitinib. The chain recombines TRBV9 with TRBJ1-2, with D unclear. The sequence was collected from a human donor with alopecia areata. This chain's CDR3 is CASSVDRGSGYTF. The CDR3 DNA reads TGTGCCAGCAGCGTAGACCGGGGATCCGGCTACACCTTC.